The entry below gives a single T cell receptor (beta chain) sequence along with its context. Its target is not known. TCRdb keeps only in-frame clones here, not all; method: immunoSEQ multiplex PCR. The data hold just over 2,000,000 clones, with 85% to 95% observed a single time. The data belong to a study of shared clonotypes between healthy human individuals. Study information: Per-donor plates numbered three CD4 naive, three CD4 memory, two CD8 naive and one CD8 memory.

Study results and caveats: Naive CD4 clonotypes overlapped across a few donors at approximately 4.5%.

CD4+ cells underwent separation, giving CD45RA+ naive and CD45RA-negative memory subsets. This TCR derives from a man aged 18 to 35 in good health. Sequencing was done on a sample of naive CD4+ T cells sorted from blood. Subset noted: CD45RA+ positively selected.

In DNA, the CDR3 is TGCGCCAGCAGCCAAGAGTGGCTAGCGGTTTACAATGAGCAGTTCTTC. As protein: CASSQEWLAVYNEQFF. The J gene is TRBJ2-1, the V gene TRBV4-1, with 7 bases that match TRBD2. Germline values: CDR1 MGHRA, CDR2 YSYEKL. This CDR3 spans 16 amino acids. V lost 0 bases and J lost 4; bases outside the gene matches: 6.